The T cell receptor (beta chain) under discussion was sequenced for a study of metastatic and nonmetastatic thyroid tumors. Study overall: Blood and tumor or nodule tissue repertoires from malignant and benign thyroid patients were compared.

In this sample, this clone turned up many times. Its antigen is still unknown. This may arise from a read error, as a much more abundant clone is one base away. Without the conserved terminal phenylalanine or tryptophan, this CDR3 likely stems from a read error. Patients had received no treatment of any kind before thyroid surgery. TCRdb reassembled clones from the PCR reads with MiXCR. The data hold roughly 30,000 clones, with roughly 18% observed a single time. Overall study findings and caveats: Relative to benign nodules, malignant thyroid tumors were reportedly characterized by significantly elevated TCR beta diversity in blood and tumor.

The source of this sequence is a female donor with papillary thyroid cancer or a benign thyroid nodule (not recorded which). Some clones in this sample may be carry-over from other donors' samples. The sample was blood.

For the CDR3, the DNA is TGTGCCAGCAGTTTAGCCGGCTACATGTCCTACGAGCAGTACTCC. As protein: CASSLAGYMSYEQYS. The rearrangement uses TRBV27 and TRBJ2-7; D uncertain. CDR1 and CDR2 from the germline V gene are MNHEY and SMNVEV (reference sequence). This CDR3 has 15 residues. V gave up 2 bases and J gave up 1 base, with 12 bases separating them.